A single T cell receptor beta chain is shown here with its context. As handled by the study authors: Estimated nucleated cell counts came from reference gene primer amplification. Profiled with immunoSEQ multiplex PCR; TCRdb holds only in-frame clones, not every one. V and J calls and clone size are as listed in that table; D and trimming were resolved from the DNA. There are 300,000 to 350,000 clones in the sample; 91% occur only once, and around 3.5% lies in the top ten. These data originate in a study of blood T cell repertoires in COVID-19. Background on the study: COVID-19 samples, acute and convalescent, were from the United States, Italy and Spain. The cDNA or gDNA used as material had been derived from T cells, B-cell-depleted T cells, or PBMCs.

Trimming took 4 bases from V and 1 from J, leaving 15 bases between them. The CDR3 sequence is 16 residues long. CDR1 and CDR2 (germline): MGHDK, SYGVNS. The chain couples TRBV25-1 to TRBJ2-3, with a possible D match to TRBD1 (6 bases). The receptor was derived from a woman aged 18-35 years who had recovered from COVID-19. The sample taken for sequencing was peripheral blood. This CDR3 is CASSVSQGWGTDTQYF. The CDR3 DNA reads TGTGCCAGCAGTGTATCACAGGGATGGGGCACAGATACGCAGTATTTT.